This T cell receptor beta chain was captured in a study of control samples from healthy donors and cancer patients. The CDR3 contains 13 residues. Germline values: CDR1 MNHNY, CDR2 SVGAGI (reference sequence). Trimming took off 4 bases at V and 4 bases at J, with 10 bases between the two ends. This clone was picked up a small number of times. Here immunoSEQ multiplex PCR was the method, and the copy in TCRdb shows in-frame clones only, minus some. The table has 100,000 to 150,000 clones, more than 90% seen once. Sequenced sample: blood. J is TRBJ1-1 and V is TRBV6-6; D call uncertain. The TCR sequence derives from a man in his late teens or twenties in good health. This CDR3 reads CASSSVDSTEAFF. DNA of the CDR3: TGTGCCAGCAGTTCTGTAGATTCCACTGAAGCTTTCTTT.